This TCR beta chain was captured by sequencing in a study of blood T cell repertoires in COVID-19. Methods used by the authors: The assay estimated nucleated cells by amplifying reference gene primers. Clones were sequenced by immunoSEQ multiplex PCR, and TCRdb holds only the in-frame ones, with some missing. The V and J calls and clone size are taken from that table; D and trimming were inferred from the DNA. The data contain about 20,000 clones, 75% to 95% of them singletons. CDR1 and CDR2 (germline): SGHNT, YYREEE (reference sequence). The CDR3 is made up of 15 amino acids. Trimming stripped 5 bases from V and 8 bases from J, with 20 bases between.

This TCR was sampled from a man in his 70s with active COVID-19. This chain uses TRBV5-4 with TRBJ2-4; D perhaps matches TRBD1 (7 bases). Sequenced: peripheral blood. The CDR3 spells CASSPGGGQDDIQYF. The CDR3 DNA follows: TGTGCCAGCAGTCCTGGGGGAGGACAGGACGACATTCAGTACTTC.